What follows are 24 T cell receptor beta chains derived from one specimen sequenced in a study of cytotoxic CD8 clonotypes in ibrutinib-treated CLL (dated by TCRdb to about 2021). This sample's time point label indicates: roughly 23 months on ibrutinib. The library was prepared using the immunoSEQ multiplex PCR assay. TCRdb obtained this table from immuneACCESS and retained in-frame rearrangements with V and J assigned. These tables miss some clones; where compared with another copy, unresolved V genes account for less than half of the shortfall, and the remainder is unexplained. The sample table records roughly 250,000 clones; 70% of these occur just once. The biggest ten clones account for roughly 15% of the sample. The specimen comprised PBMCs, sampled after 24 months of ibrutinib treatment. The receptors were gathered from a human donor with chronic lymphocytic leukemia.

The gene calls are TRBV5-4 and TRBJ2-6, with D perhaps TRBD2 (6 bases). The CDR3 is 16 residues long. Per germline, CDR1 SGHNT and CDR2 YYREEE (reference sequence). V lost 10 bases and J lost 4, with 21 bases in between. As DNA, the CDR3 is TGTGCCGTACCCCGGTCGGGAGAGGGGGGGGCCAACGTCCTGACTTTC. It yields the protein CAVPRSGEGGANVLTF.

The genes are TRBV5-1 and TRBJ2-7; possibly TRBD1 for D (5 bases). The CDR3 runs 12 residues. The V end lost 3 bases, the J end lost 5 bases, and 9 bases lay between the germline ends. Germline V lookup: CDR1 SGHRS, CDR2 YFSETQ. The CDR3 bases are TGCGCCAGCAGCTCCCAGGGTAACGAGCAGTACTTC. Residues: CASSSQGNEQYF.

The V call is TRBV5-1, the J call TRBJ2-7; D is possibly TRBD1 (6 bases). CDR1 is SGHRS, CDR2 YFSETQ, per germline. The V end lost 1 base, the J end lost 3 bases, and 17 bases lay between the germline ends. The CDR3 loop spans 16 amino acids. The CDR3 loop reads CASSLSGQLVSYEQYF. CDR3 sequence (DNA): TGCGCCAGCAGCTTGAGCGGACAGCTAGTGAGCTACGAGCAGTACTTC.

This clone was picked up one time. This sequence joins TRBV29-1 and TRBJ2-1; TRBD1 might be the D (5 bases). The V end lost 7 bases, the J end lost 7 bases, and 17 bases lay between the germline ends. The CDR3 has 13 residues. Germline CDR1 reads SQVTM; CDR2 reads ANQGSEA. The DNA for the CDR3 is TGCAGCGAAACTCCAGGGATAGGTAATGAGCAGTTCTTC. Translating gives CSETPGIGNEQFF.

This clone has just one count. This chain uses TRBV7-3 with TRBJ2-4, with D hard to call. The length of the CDR3 is 15 residues. Per the germline V gene, CDR1 is SGHTA and CDR2 is FQGTGA. V was clipped by 2 bases and J by 0 bases, with 8 bases between them. CDR3 region: CASSLDVGAKNIQYF. The CDR3, as DNA: TGTGCCAGCAGCTTAGACGTGGGAGCCAAAAACATTCAGTACTTC.

This rearrangement joins TRBV29-1 to TRBJ2-2; 13 bases agree with TRBD2. Germline lookup yields CDR1 SQVTM and CDR2 ANQGSEA. V trimming: 6 bases; J trimming: 4 bases; junction bases outside the gene matches: 14. The CDR3 runs to 18 residues. DNA of the CDR3: TGCAGCGTCCGGGGCGGACTAGCGGGAGAAGGATTCACCGGGGAGCTGTTTTTT. Its translation: CSVRGGLAGEGFTGELFF.

The rearrangement links TRBV19 to TRBJ2-7, with 7 bases matching TRBD2. This CDR3 contains 16 residues. Germline V gene lookup returns CDR1 LNHDA and CDR2 SQIVND (reference sequence). J gave up 2 bases and V 4 bases, and 11 bases lay outside the gene matches. The CDR3 DNA is TGTGCCAGTAGTAGCTTGACAGCGGGAATCCCCTACGAGCAGTACTTC. It specifies CASSSLTAGIPYEQYF.

CDR3 loop: CASTPWDRSLNTEAFF. The DNA for the CDR3 is TGTGCCAGCACCCCCTGGGACAGAAGTTTGAACACTGAAGCTTTCTTT. This chain connects TRBV28 to TRBJ1-1; 7 bases agree with TRBD1. The ends lost 7 bases at V and 0 bases at J; junction bases unmatched: 11. This CDR3 region has 16 residues. Per the germline V gene, CDR1 is MDHEN and CDR2 is SYDVKM. The whole variable domain, filled in from reference TRBV28 and TRBJ1-1, reads DVKVTQSSRYLVKRTGEKVFLECVQDMDHENMFWYRQDPGLGLRLIYFSYDVKMKEKGDIPEGYSVSREKKERFSLILESASTNQTSMYLCASTPWDRSLNTEAFFGQGTRLTVV.

V usage is TRBV7-3 and J usage is TRBJ2-1; D may be TRBD1 (5 bases). Between the trimmed V and J ends, which lost 4 bases and 4 bases, there was a span of 14 bases. CDR1 and CDR2 (germline): SGHTA, FQGTGA. This CDR3 is built from 15 residues. CDR3 sequence reads: CASSSRSDTYNEQFF. CDR3 coding DNA: TGTGCCAGCAGCTCCCGGTCGGACACGTACAATGAGCAGTTCTTC.

This clone was counted between two and nine times. The V gene is TRBV28, the J gene TRBJ2-2; 10 bases match TRBD2. Germline assignment: CDR1 MDHEN and CDR2 SYDVKM. V lost 6 bases to trimming and J lost 4 bases; unmatched junction nucleotides: 5. CDR3 size: 15 residues. The CDR3 spells CASRAGTSVTGELFF. The CDR3 DNA reads as TGTGCCAGCAGGGCGGGGACTAGCGTCACCGGGGAGCTGTTTTTT.

This clone was picked up one time. This chain joins TRBV5-4 and TRBJ2-5; 11 positions match TRBD1. Per the germline V gene, CDR1 is SGHNT and CDR2 is YYREEE (reference sequence). V lost 3 bases to trimming and J lost 14 bases; unmatched junction nucleotides: 3. The length of the CDR3 is 11 residues. CDR3 bases: TGTGCCAGCAGCTCAGGACAGGGGGCTTACTTC. Translating gives CASSSGQGAYF.

The J gene is TRBJ2-3, the V gene TRBV7-2; no clear D. The CDR3 has 15 amino acids. Trimming took off 7 bases at V and 4 bases at J, with 18 bases between the two ends. Germline V gene data show CDR1 as SGHTA and CDR2 as FQGNSA. CDR3 in amino acids: CASTTAPAGADTQYF. The CDR3 bases are TGTGCCAGCACCACCGCCCCGGCCGGCGCAGATACGCAGTATTTT.

The chain links TRBV5-4 to TRBJ2-1; 16 bases fit TRBD2. V trimming: 6 bases; J trimming: 6 bases; junction bases outside the gene matches: 12. The CDR3 has 18 residues. Germline V gene data show CDR1 as SGHNT and CDR2 as YYREEE (reference sequence). As DNA, the CDR3 is TGTGCCAGCACCCAGGAGGGGACTAGCGGGAGGGGGCCCAATGAGCAGTTCTTC. The encoded protein is CASTQEGTSGRGPNEQFF.

This chain links TRBV28 with TRBJ2-3; 7 nucleotides match TRBD2. Losses at the gene ends were 7 bases for V and 6 bases for J; bases not matched to a gene: 10. Germline lookup yields CDR1 MDHEN and CDR2 SYDVKM. This CDR3 region has 14 residues. CDR3 amino acids: CASNPPGRDDTQYF. CDR3 coding DNA: TGTGCCAGCAACCCTCCGGGGAGGGACGATACGCAGTATTTT.

The chain employs TRBV28 and TRBJ2-1, with a possible D match to TRBD2 (5 bases). There are 14 residues in the CDR3. Trimming stripped 7 bases from V and 8 bases from J, with 18 bases between. Germline assignment: CDR1 MDHEN and CDR2 SYDVKM. The DNA of the CDR3 is TGTGCCAGCACCCCGGACGGGATTCTCGATGAGCAGTTCTTC. Translating gives CASTPDGILDEQFF.

V and J are TRBV4-1 and TRBJ1-5, with 7 nucleotides matching TRBD1. CDR3 length equals 17 residues. J gave up 2 bases and V 0 bases, and 7 bases lay outside the gene matches. Germline V gene sequence: CDR1 MGHRA, CDR2 YSYEKL. The CDR3 region has the DNA TGCGCCAGCAGCCAAGATCTAGGGGGCCGGGGCAATCAGCCCCAGCATTTT. Translating gives CASSQDLGGRGNQPQHF.

This chain connects TRBV19 to TRBJ2-4, with TRBD1 matching 7 bases. This CDR3 is built from 15 residues. Germline CDR1 and CDR2: LNHDA and SQIVND (reference sequence). Trimming took 5 bases from V and 1 from J; bases not matched to a gene: 5. CDR3: CASSQNRGAKNIQYF. CDR3 DNA: TGTGCCAGTAGTCAAAACAGGGGTGCCAAAAACATTCAGTACTTC.

The CDR3 DNA sequence: TGTGCCAGCAGTTCGGCCTACTATACAGTTCCCGAGCAGTACTTC. It yields the protein CASSSAYYTVPEQYF. The chain employs TRBV28 and TRBJ2-7; D unclear. V was shortened by 4 bases and J by 6 bases, with 19 bases between the two germline ends. The CDR3 is 15 residues long. The germline CDR1 and CDR2 sequences are MDHEN and SYDVKM.

This sequence joins TRBV6-5 and TRBJ2-2; D is possibly TRBD2 (6 bases). Trimming removed 2 bases at V and 6 bases at J, with 7 bases between. Germline-derived CDR1 and CDR2 are MNHEY and SVGAGI. This CDR3 region has 13 residues. CDR3 sequence: CASSYGGSGELFF. The CDR3 DNA sequence: TGTGCCAGCAGTTACGGAGGGTCCGGGGAGCTGTTTTTT.

As for this clone: At one end, the junction sequence differs from germline, possibly due to a read error. V and J are TRBV14 and TRBJ2-7; perhaps TRBD1 as D (5 bases). From germline, CDR1 is SGHDN and CDR2 FVKESK. CDR3 size: 12 residues. CDR3 amino acids: CASSQDRVHRHF. CDR3 nucleotide sequence: TGTGCCAGCAGCCAAGATCGAGTACACAGGCACTTC.

Comment on this clone: Its ends do not fully match the called genes, so a read error is possible. The chain joins TRBV10-3 to TRBJ2-7; D possibly matches TRBD1 or TRBD2 (5 bases each). The CDR3 consists of 14 residues. Germline V gene sequence: CDR1 ENHRY, CDR2 SYGVKD. In nucleotides, the CDR3 is TGTGCCATCAGTGGACTGGGGGTCCACAGAGCACGGGGCTTC. This sequence encodes CAISGLGVHRARGF.

The chain couples TRBV28 to TRBJ2-7, with 7 bases fitting TRBD2. CDR3 length equals 12 residues. Germline loops: CDR1 MDHEN, CDR2 SYDVKM. The junction had 5 bases not matched to a gene; V was cut back by 10 bases and J by 2 bases. The CDR3: CATKAGTYEQYF. In DNA form, the CDR3 reads TGTGCCACCAAAGCGGGAACCTACGAGCAGTACTTC.

V usage is TRBV20-1 and J usage is TRBJ2-7, with D unclear. This CDR3 is 11 amino acids long. Germline CDR1 and CDR2: DFQATT and SNEGSKA (reference sequence). Trimming removed 5 bases from V and 7 bases from J, with 12 bases in between. For the CDR3, the DNA is TGCAGTGCTGTCTTCCTTGGAGAGCAGTACTTC. Translated, it gives CSAVFLGEQYF.

The chain is built from TRBV25-1 and TRBJ2-2; 9 bases agree with TRBD1. This CDR3 contains 17 residues. With 1 base clipped from V and 4 bases from J, the junction kept 7 bases outside the gene matches. Germline V lookup: CDR1 MGHDK, CDR2 SYGVNS. CDR3 coding DNA: TGTGCCAGCAGTGAATTAGGGACAGGGAAGGGCACCGGGGAGCTGTTTTTT. Its protein is CASSELGTGKGTGELFF.